The 24 T cell receptor beta chains listed next were all sequenced from one sample in a study of T cells in lung cancer brain metastases (dated by TCRdb to the late 2010s). The protocol used for the library was the immunoSEQ multiplex PCR assay. Held by TCRdb, this immuneACCESS table contains in-frame sequences only and omits some clones. Under half of the omission traces to an unresolved V gene where checked; the cause of the rest is unknown. Recorded for this sample are 3,000 or so clones; about 85% of them occurred a single time. Roughly 7% of the sample comes from the top ten. Sequenced input: tumor tissue from the primary lung tumor. The cell subset or site label here, explained by the study, means: primary lung cancer lesion. Source of these receptors: a woman in her sixties or seventies with non-small cell lung cancer.

In nucleotides, the CDR3 is TGTGCCAGCACATTTGCAGGGGGGACTGAAGCTTTCTTT. Protein: CASTFAGGTEAFF. This chain connects TRBV18 to TRBJ1-1, with 7 positions matching TRBD1. Trimming at V came to 8 bases and at J to 5 bases, leaving 8 bases not matched to a gene. CDR1 and CDR2 from the germline V gene are KGHSH and LQKENI. The CDR3 consists of 13 residues.

The chain combines TRBV2 with TRBJ1-2; 7 bases agree with TRBD1. Germline trimming cut 7 bases from V and 2 bases from J; bases unmatched to any gene: 10. This CDR3 comprises 15 residues. From germline, CDR1 is SNHLY and CDR2 FYNNEI. The chain's CDR3 is CASTQGVRGNYGYTF. The CDR3 DNA reads as TGTGCCAGCACCCAGGGGGTCAGGGGCAACTATGGCTACACCTTC.

This rearrangement joins TRBV5-1 to TRBJ1-2; D gene unclear. This CDR3 spans 15 amino acids. Between the trimmed V and J ends, which lost 5 bases and 2 bases, there was a span of 16 bases. CDR1 is SGHRS and CDR2 is YFSETQ in the germline V gene. The CDR3 is CASRVTVSTNYGYTF. For the CDR3, the DNA is TGCGCCAGCAGGGTGACGGTTTCTACAAACTATGGCTACACCTTC.

The chain recombines TRBV7-9 with TRBJ2-3; 7 positions agree with TRBD2. Per the germline V gene, CDR1 is SEHNR and CDR2 is FQNEAQ (reference sequence). The CDR3 contains 14 residues. Trimming took 4 bases from V and 0 from J; bases not matched to a gene: 1. CDR3 in amino acids: CASSYSGSTDTQYF. The CDR3 coding sequence is TGTGCCAGCAGCTATAGCGGGAGCACAGATACGCAGTATTTT.

This chain joins TRBV5-6 and TRBJ1-1; 8 positions agree with TRBD1. V shed 6 bases and J 5 bases; nucleotides not matched to a gene: 6. This CDR3 spans 13 amino acids. Germline loops: CDR1 SGHDT, CDR2 YYEEEE. CDR3 residues: CASTRDRRTEAFF. For the CDR3, the DNA is TGTGCCAGCACCCGGGACAGGCGGACTGAAGCTTTCTTT.

V usage is TRBV5-1 and J usage is TRBJ2-7; 9 positions agree with TRBD2. CDR1 is SGHRS, CDR2 YFSETQ, per germline. The CDR3 has 14 amino acids. V lost 2 bases and J lost 2; bases outside the gene matches: 2. The CDR3, as DNA: TGCGCCAGCAGCTTATTAGCGGGAGCCTACGAGCAGTACTTC. The encoded protein is CASSLLAGAYEQYF.

The chain uses TRBV29-1 and TRBJ1-1; tentatively, D is TRBD1 (6 bases). Trimming stripped 7 bases from V and 1 base from J, with 10 bases between. Germline CDR1 and CDR2: SQVTM and ANQGSEA. CDR3 size: 12 residues. CDR3 loop: CSGMTGNTEAFF. In DNA form, the CDR3 reads TGCAGCGGAATGACAGGGAACACTGAAGCTTTCTTT.

The rearrangement uses TRBV13 and TRBJ1-4, with 8 bases aligning to TRBD1. CDR3 length: 15 amino acids. V shed 5 bases and J 6 bases; nucleotides not matched to a gene: 8. Germline V gene data show CDR1 as PRHDT and CDR2 as FYEKMQ (reference sequence). In DNA, the CDR3 is TGTGCCAGCAGCCACAGACAGGGGATGGATGAAAAACTGTTTTTT. This translates into CASSHRQGMDEKLFF.

This sequence joins TRBV6-5 and TRBJ1-1; D is uncertain. V shed 1 base and J shed 1 base, with 13 bases lying between them. The length of the CDR3 is 16 residues. Germline CDR1 MNHEY, CDR2 SVGAGI. The CDR3 spells CASSYLRSGKNTEAFF. CDR3 DNA sequence: TGTGCCAGCAGTTACTTGAGGTCCGGGAAGAACACTGAAGCTTTCTTT.

The chain links TRBV19 to TRBJ2-5; the D gene is possibly TRBD2 (5 bases). V was clipped by 6 bases and J by 5 bases, with 19 bases between them. Germline CDR1 is LNHDA and CDR2 is SQIVND (reference sequence). The CDR3 length is 15 residues. The CDR3 DNA reads TGTGCCAGTAGCAACACCGGGGTGGGGTGGGAGACCCAGTACTTC. Encoded protein: CASSNTGVGWETQYF.

V and J are TRBV5-6 and TRBJ2-7, with D maybe TRBD2 (5 bases). From germline, CDR1 is SGHDT and CDR2 YYEEEE. This CDR3 region has 12 residues. V was clipped by 1 base and J by 6 bases, with 8 bases between them. CDR3 nucleotide sequence: TGTGCCAGCAGCTTGCCCGGGGTCGAGCAGTACTTC. Its protein is CASSLPGVEQYF.

This chain links TRBV5-1 with TRBJ2-7, with a possible D match to TRBD1 (6 bases). The V end was cut by 4 bases, the J end by 2 bases, with 13 bases between. The CDR3 runs 14 residues. The germline V gene encodes CDR1 SGHRS and CDR2 YFSETQ. The CDR3 protein is CASSPLGGTYEQYF. CDR3 DNA: TGCGCCAGCAGCCCACTAGGGGGTACCTACGAGCAGTACTTC.

This clone was detected once. The chain is built from TRBV5-1 and TRBJ1-6, with TRBD1 as a possible D gene (5 bases). CDR3 size: 18 residues. CDR1 is SGHRS and CDR2 is YFSETQ in the germline V gene. V was cut by 2 bases and J by 0 bases, with 15 bases left in between. In DNA form, the CDR3 reads TGCGCCAGCAGCTTAACGGGGCCTGGGAGCTCCTATAATTCACCCCTCCACTTT. It is translated as CASSLTGPGSSYNSPLHF.

The V and J genes are TRBV6-1 and TRBJ2-2, with D unclear. Germline assignment: CDR1 MNHNS and CDR2 SASEGT. Trimming pared 2 bases from V and 0 bases from J, leaving 7 bases between. This CDR3 contains 15 residues. CDR3: CASSEPLSNTGELFF. The CDR3 nucleotides are TGTGCCAGCAGTGAACCCTTATCGAACACCGGGGAGCTGTTTTTT.

The rearrangement links TRBV7-6 to TRBJ1-5; the D gene is possibly TRBD1 (6 bases). The CDR3 contains 18 residues. Germline V gene data show CDR1 as SGHVS and CDR2 as FNYEAQ. V lost 4 bases, J lost 2 bases, and 21 bases lay in between. CDR3 in amino acids: CASSSREQGYVGNQPQHF. Written as DNA, the CDR3 is TGTGCCAGCAGCTCCCGGGAGCAGGGGTACGTAGGCAATCAGCCCCAGCATTTT. Using reference TRBV7-6 and TRBJ1-5 for the parts outside the CDR3, the full variable domain is GAGVSQSPRYKVTKRGQDVALRCDPISGHVSLYWYRQALGQGPEFLTYFNYEAQQDKSGLPNDRFSAERPEGSISTLTIQRTEQRDSAMYRCASSSREQGYVGNQPQHFGDGTRLSIL.

Remarks on this clone: No DNA is shown, since the ends of the CDR3 on it are uncertain; the CDR3 is the one TCRdb lists. The chain couples TRBV28 to TRBJ2-1; the table's TRBD1 call for D was not verified on the DNA. With termini counted, the CDR3 has 16 amino acids. Germline V gives CDR1 MDHEN, CDR2 SYDVKM. The CDR3 sequence: CASSLAVGVGATKEFF.

The chain uses TRBV5-1 and TRBJ2-1, with 9 bases lining up with TRBD1. Germline assignment: CDR1 SGHRS and CDR2 YFSETQ. With V trimmed by 1 base and J by 10 bases, 9 bases remained unmatched. This CDR3 has 15 amino acids. This chain's CDR3 is CASSLSGQGGGEQFF. The DNA for the CDR3 is TGCGCCAGCAGCTTGTCGGGACAGGGTGGCGGGGAGCAGTTCTTC.

The V gene is TRBV6-5, the J gene TRBJ2-7, with no clear D. The CDR3 is made up of 12 amino acids. Germline V CDR1 and CDR2: MNHEY, SVGAGI. Trimming removed 8 bases at V and 4 bases at J, with 12 bases between. The CDR3 loop is CASRTGGYEQYF. The CDR3, as DNA: TGTGCCAGCCGTACTGGTGGGTACGAGCAGTACTTC.

The gene calls are TRBV7-9 and TRBJ1-2; a possible D gene is TRBD1 (6 bases). The germline V gene encodes CDR1 SEHNR and CDR2 FQNEAQ (reference sequence). The CDR3 is 16 amino acids. Trimming took 8 bases from V and 0 from J, leaving 19 bases between them. The chain's CDR3 is CASPPGGASPNYGYTF. CDR3 nucleotides: TGTGCCAGCCCCCCGGGGGGGGCCAGTCCTAACTATGGCTACACCTTC.

The chain links TRBV5-6 to TRBJ2-2; maybe TRBD1 (5 bases). This CDR3 region has 16 residues. Germline CDR1 is SGHDT and CDR2 is YYEEEE. Deletions cut 0 bases from V and 3 bases from J, with 12 bases between. Here the CDR3 reads CASSLAALGDTGELFF. For the CDR3, the DNA is TGTGCCAGCAGCTTGGCAGCCTTAGGGGACACCGGGGAGCTGTTTTTT.

The rearrangement links TRBV27 to TRBJ2-2, with D perhaps TRBD1 (5 bases). The CDR3 extends over 16 amino acids. Germline V lookup: CDR1 MNHEY, CDR2 SMNVEV (reference sequence). The V gene lost 5 bases and the J gene lost 5 bases, with 18 bases spanning the gap. The CDR3 sequence: CASSPPKIGATGELFF. CDR3 in DNA: TGTGCCAGCAGTCCACCGAAGATTGGGGCGACCGGGGAGCTGTTTTTT.

The chain employs TRBV5-4 and TRBJ2-1, with unresolved D. Trimming removed 1 base from V and 2 bases from J, with 10 bases in between. Per the germline V gene, CDR1 is SGHNT and CDR2 is YYREEE (reference sequence). The CDR3 spans 15 residues. The CDR3 nucleotides are TGTGCCAGCAGCTTGTATCGGAGCACCTACAATGAGCAGTTCTTC. Protein: CASSLYRSTYNEQFF.

The V gene is TRBV2, the J gene TRBJ1-1; perhaps TRBD1 as D (6 bases). CDR1 is SNHLY and CDR2 is FYNNEI in the germline V gene. V lost 10 bases, J lost 0 bases, and 15 bases lay in between. The CDR3 spans 14 residues. The CDR3 spells CAIKRGDVNTEAFF. The CDR3 nucleotides are TGTGCCATTAAGAGGGGGGATGTGAACACTGAAGCTTTCTTT.

This rearrangement joins TRBV9 to TRBJ1-2; the D gene is possibly TRBD1 (6 bases). Germline lookup yields CDR1 SGDLS and CDR2 YYNGEE. Trimming shortened V by 4 bases and J by 0 bases, and 10 bases separated the two germline ends. CDR3 length: 14 residues. The CDR3 spells CASSSQGSNYGYTF. The DNA for the CDR3 is TGTGCCAGCAGCTCTCAGGGGTCTAACTATGGCTACACCTTC. The whole variable domain, remainder taken from reference TRBV9 and TRBJ1-2, is DSGVTQTPKHLITATGQRVTLRCSPRSGDLSVYWYQQSLDQGLQFLIQYYNGEERAKGNILERFSAQQFPDLHSELNLSSLELGDSALYFCASSSQGSNYGYTFGSGTRLTVV.